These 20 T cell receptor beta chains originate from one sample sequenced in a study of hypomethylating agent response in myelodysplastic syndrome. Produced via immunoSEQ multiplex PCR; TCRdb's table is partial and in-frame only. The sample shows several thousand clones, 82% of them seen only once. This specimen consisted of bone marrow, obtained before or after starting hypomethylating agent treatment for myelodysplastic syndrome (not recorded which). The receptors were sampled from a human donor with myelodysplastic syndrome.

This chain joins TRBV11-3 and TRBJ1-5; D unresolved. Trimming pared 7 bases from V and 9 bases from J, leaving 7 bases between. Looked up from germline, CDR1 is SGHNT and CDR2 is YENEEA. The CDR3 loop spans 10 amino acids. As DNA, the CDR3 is TGTGCCAGCAAAAGCCCGCCCCAGCATTTT. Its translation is CASKSPPQHF. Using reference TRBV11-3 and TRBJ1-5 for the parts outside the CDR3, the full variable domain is EAGVVQSPRYKIIEKKQPVAFWCNPISGHNTLYWYLQNLGQGPELLIRYENEEAVDDSQLPKDRFSAERLKGVDSTLKIQPAELGDSAVYLCASKSPPQHFGDGTRLSIL.

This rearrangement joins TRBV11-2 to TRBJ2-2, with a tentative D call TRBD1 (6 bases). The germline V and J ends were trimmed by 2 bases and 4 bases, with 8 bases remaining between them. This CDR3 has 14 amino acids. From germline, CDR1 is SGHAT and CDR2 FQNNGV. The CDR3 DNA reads TGTGCCAGCAGCTTAATAGGGGGCACCGGGGAGCTGTTTTTT. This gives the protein CASSLIGGTGELFF. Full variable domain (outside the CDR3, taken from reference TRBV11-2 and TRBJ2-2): EAGVAQSPRYKIIEKRQSVAFWCNPISGHATLYWYQQILGQGPKLLIQFQNNGVVDDSQLPKDRFSAERLKGVDSTLKIQPAKLEDSAVYLCASSLIGGTGELFFGEGSRLTVL.

The chain's CDR3 is CASSLELNTEAFF. In DNA form, the CDR3 reads TGTGCCAGCAGCTTAGAATTGAACACTGAAGCTTTCTTT. This sequence joins TRBV7-8 and TRBJ1-1; unclear D gene. V lost 1 base and J 0 bases, leaving 3 bases between the germline ends. CDR1 and CDR2 (germline): SGHVS, FQNEAQ. This CDR3 region has 13 residues.

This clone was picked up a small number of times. In DNA, the CDR3 is TGTGCCAGCAGCTCTTCCTCAGGGGGCGGAAATCAGCCCCAGCATTTT. The encoded protein is CASSSSSGGGNQPQHF. V and J are TRBV11-3 and TRBJ1-5; 8 bases match TRBD1. This CDR3 spans 16 amino acids. Germline loops: CDR1 SGHNT, CDR2 YENEEA. V gave up 4 bases and J gave up 4 bases; unmatched junction bases: 9.

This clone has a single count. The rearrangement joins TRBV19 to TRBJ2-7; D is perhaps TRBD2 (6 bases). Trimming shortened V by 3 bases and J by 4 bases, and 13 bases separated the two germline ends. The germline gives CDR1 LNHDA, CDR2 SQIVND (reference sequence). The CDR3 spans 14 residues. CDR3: CASSIGGDLYEQYF. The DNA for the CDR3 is TGTGCCAGTAGTATCGGGGGAGATCTATACGAGCAGTACTTC.

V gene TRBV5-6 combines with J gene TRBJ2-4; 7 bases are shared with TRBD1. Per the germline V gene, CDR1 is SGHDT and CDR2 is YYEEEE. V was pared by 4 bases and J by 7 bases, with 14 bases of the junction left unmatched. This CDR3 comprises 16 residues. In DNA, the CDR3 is TGTGCCAGCAGCGCCGCCTCGACAGGGCTGGGGAACATTCAGTACTTC. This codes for CASSAASTGLGNIQYF.

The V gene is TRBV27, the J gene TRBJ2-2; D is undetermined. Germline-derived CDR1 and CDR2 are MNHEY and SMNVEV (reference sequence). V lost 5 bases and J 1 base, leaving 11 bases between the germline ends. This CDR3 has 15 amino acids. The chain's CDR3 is CASSPPSRNTGELFF. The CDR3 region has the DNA TGTGCCAGCAGTCCTCCGTCCAGGAACACCGGGGAGCTGTTTTTT.

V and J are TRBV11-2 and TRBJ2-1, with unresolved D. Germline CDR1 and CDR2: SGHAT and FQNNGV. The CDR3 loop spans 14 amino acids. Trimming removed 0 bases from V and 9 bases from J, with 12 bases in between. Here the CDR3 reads CASSLDSIVGEQFF. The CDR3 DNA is TGTGCCAGCAGCTTAGATTCCATAGTGGGTGAGCAGTTCTTC.

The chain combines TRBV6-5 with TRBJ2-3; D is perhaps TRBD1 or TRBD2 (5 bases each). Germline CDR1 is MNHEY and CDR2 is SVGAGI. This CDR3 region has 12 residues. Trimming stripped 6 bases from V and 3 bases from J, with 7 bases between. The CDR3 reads CASRGDTDTQYF. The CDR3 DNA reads TGTGCCAGCAGGGGGGATACAGATACGCAGTATTTT.

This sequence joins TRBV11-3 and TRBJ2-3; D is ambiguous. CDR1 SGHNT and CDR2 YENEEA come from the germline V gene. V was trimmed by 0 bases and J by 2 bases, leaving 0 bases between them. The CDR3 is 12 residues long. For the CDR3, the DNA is TGTGCCAGCAGCTTAGACACAGATACGCAGTATTTT. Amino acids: CASSLDTDTQYF.

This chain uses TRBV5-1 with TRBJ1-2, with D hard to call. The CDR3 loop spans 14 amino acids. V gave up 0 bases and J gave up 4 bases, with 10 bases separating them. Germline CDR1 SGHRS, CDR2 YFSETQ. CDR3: CASSLEGGGYGYTF. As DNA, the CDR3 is TGCGCCAGCAGCTTGGAAGGCGGCGGCTATGGCTACACCTTC.

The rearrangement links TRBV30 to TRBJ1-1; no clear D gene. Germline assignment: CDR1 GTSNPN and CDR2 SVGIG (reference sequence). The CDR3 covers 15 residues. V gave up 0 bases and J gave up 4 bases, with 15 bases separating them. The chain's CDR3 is CAWSVRIGLGTEAFF. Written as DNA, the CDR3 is TGTGCCTGGAGTGTACGGATAGGGCTGGGCACTGAAGCTTTCTTT.

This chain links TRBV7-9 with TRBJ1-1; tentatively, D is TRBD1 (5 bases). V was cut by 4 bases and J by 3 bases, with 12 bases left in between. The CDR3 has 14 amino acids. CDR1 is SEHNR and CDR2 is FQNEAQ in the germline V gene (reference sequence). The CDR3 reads CASSSRAGDTEAFF. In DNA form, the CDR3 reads TGTGCCAGCAGCTCCAGGGCGGGGGACACTGAAGCTTTCTTT.

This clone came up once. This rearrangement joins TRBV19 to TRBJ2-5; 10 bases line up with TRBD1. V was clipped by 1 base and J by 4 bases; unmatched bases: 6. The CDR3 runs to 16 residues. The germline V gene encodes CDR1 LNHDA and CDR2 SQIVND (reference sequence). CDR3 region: CASSIGRQGARETQYF. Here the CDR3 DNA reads TGTGCCAGTAGTATAGGACGACAGGGGGCCCGAGAGACCCAGTACTTC.

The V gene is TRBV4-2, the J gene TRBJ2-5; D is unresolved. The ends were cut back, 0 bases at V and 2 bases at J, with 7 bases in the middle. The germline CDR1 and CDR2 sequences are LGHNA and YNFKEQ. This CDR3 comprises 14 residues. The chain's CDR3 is CASSQDGVQETQYF. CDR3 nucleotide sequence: TGTGCCAGCAGCCAAGATGGGGTACAAGAGACCCAGTACTTC.

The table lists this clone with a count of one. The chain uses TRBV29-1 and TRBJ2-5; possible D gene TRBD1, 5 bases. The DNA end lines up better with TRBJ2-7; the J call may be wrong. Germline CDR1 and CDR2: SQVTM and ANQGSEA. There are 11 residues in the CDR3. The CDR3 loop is CSVQGSYEQYF. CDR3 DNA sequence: TGCAGCGTTCAGGGATCCTACGAGCAGTACTTC.

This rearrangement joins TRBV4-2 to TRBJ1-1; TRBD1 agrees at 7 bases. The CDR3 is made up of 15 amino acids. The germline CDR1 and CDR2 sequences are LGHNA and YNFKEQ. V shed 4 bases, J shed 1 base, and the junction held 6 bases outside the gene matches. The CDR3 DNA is TGTGCCAGCAGCCCTATGGGACAGCCGAACACTGAAGCTTTCTTT. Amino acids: CASSPMGQPNTEAFF.

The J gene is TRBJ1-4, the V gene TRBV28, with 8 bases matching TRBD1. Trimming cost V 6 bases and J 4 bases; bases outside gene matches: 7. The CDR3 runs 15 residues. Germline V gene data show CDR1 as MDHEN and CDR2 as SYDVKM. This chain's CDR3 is CASRASGGRNEKLFF. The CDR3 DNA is TGTGCCAGCAGGGCCTCAGGGGGCCGTAATGAAAAACTGTTTTTT.

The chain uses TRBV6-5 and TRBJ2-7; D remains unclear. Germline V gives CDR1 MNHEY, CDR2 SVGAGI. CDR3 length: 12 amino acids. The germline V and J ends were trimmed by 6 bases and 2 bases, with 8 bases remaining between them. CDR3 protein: CASRGGTYEQYF. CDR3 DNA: TGTGCCAGCAGGGGTGGGACCTACGAGCAGTACTTC.

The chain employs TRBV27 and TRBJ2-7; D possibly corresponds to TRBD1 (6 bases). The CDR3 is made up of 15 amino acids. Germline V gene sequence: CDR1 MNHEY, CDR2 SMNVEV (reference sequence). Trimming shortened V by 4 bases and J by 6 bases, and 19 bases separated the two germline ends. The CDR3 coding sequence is TGTGCCAGCAGTTACAACCCAACAGGGCTTGGCGAGCAGTACTTC. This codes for CASSYNPTGLGEQYF.